The 14 T cell receptor beta chains in this list originate from one sample, sequenced in a study of shared clonotypes between healthy human individuals (TCRdb year 2020). The receptor library was made with the immunoSEQ multiplex PCR assay. This is the immuneACCESS table as TCRdb keeps it, with only in-frame sequences that have V and J called. A part of the clones is gone; compared with another copy, unresolved V genes explain less than half, and the rest is unexplained. This sample gives 700,000 to 950,000 clones in total; approximately 96% of them show up just once. About 0.22% of the sample is in the top ten clones. For the CD8 naive samples, CD45RO-negative cells were positively selected for CCR7, yielding a CD45RA+CCR7+ population from which TemRA cells were excluded. Sequencing was done on a sample of naive CD8+ T cells sorted from blood. The cell subset or site tag for this specimen amounts to: CD45RA+CCR7+. These receptors were taken from a man aged 30-40 years in good health.

The chain recombines TRBV27 with TRBJ1-2; D is ambiguous. Germline V CDR1 and CDR2: MNHEY, SMNVEV (reference sequence). The CDR3 is 14 amino acids. Trimming left V 6 bases short and J 8 bases short, with 19 bases between. CDR3 residues: CASSPGITSGGYTF. CDR3 in DNA: TGTGCCAGCAGCCCTGGGATCACCTCGGGGGGCTACACCTTC.

This sequence joins TRBV6-5 and TRBJ2-1; D is uncertain. The V and J ends lost 5 bases and 5 bases respectively, with 13 bases between them. Looked up from germline, CDR1 is MNHEY and CDR2 is SVGAGI. The CDR3 is 14 amino acids. CDR3 in DNA: TGTGCCAGCAGTCCACATATATCGGACAATGAGCAGTTCTTC. Translation: CASSPHISDNEQFF.

The V call is TRBV7-2, the J call TRBJ2-3; D is perhaps TRBD2 (6 bases). The V gene lost 3 bases and the J gene lost 0 bases, with 13 bases spanning the gap. Germline-derived CDR1 and CDR2 are SGHTA and FQGNSA. The CDR3 is 16 amino acids. Written as DNA, the CDR3 is TGTGCCAGCAGCTTGAGGGGACTTTCTAGCACAGATACGCAGTATTTT. Translating it yields CASSLRGLSSTDTQYF.

This sequence joins TRBV28 and TRBJ1-1; D call uncertain. CDR3 length equals 15 residues. V lost 3 bases and J lost 4, with 15 bases in between. Germline V gene lookup returns CDR1 MDHEN and CDR2 SYDVKM. The CDR3 nucleotides are TGTGCCAGCAGTTTGGGAGGGCAGCGGGGCACTGAAGCTTTCTTT. Translating gives CASSLGGQRGTEAFF.

This chain links TRBV25-1 with TRBJ2-3; D is perhaps TRBD1 (5 bases). Trimming took 1 base from V and 3 from J, leaving 8 bases between them. The CDR3 consists of 14 residues. The germline gives CDR1 MGHDK, CDR2 SYGVNS. DNA for the CDR3: TGTGCCAGCAGTGAATCCAGGGTAACAGATACGCAGTATTTT. Its translation: CASSESRVTDTQYF. Supplemented by reference TRBV25-1 and TRBJ2-3, the full variable domain reads EADIYQTPRYLVIGTGKKITLECSQTMGHDKMYWYQQDPGMELHLIHYSYGVNSTEKGDLSSESTVSRIRTEHFPLTLESARPSHTSQYLCASSESRVTDTQYFGPGTRLTVL.

This chain links TRBV25-1 with TRBJ2-7; 7 nucleotides line up with TRBD2. The V and J ends lost 5 bases and 0 bases, in that order; junction bases with no gene match: 7. Per germline, CDR1 MGHDK and CDR2 SYGVNS. The length of the CDR3 is 15 residues. This CDR3 reads CASSLSGTFSYEQYF. CDR3 DNA sequence: TGTGCCAGCAGTCTGAGCGGGACCTTCTCCTACGAGCAGTACTTC.

The chain links TRBV11-2 to TRBJ1-1; maybe TRBD1 (6 bases). The germline V gene has CDR1 SGHAT and CDR2 FQNNGV. V lost 1 base and J 3 bases, leaving 15 bases between the germline ends. CDR3 length: 16 residues. The DNA of the CDR3 is TGTGCCAGCAGCTTAGCTACAGGGATCTGGGACACTGAAGCTTTCTTT. Its translation: CASSLATGIWDTEAFF.

The genes are TRBV28 and TRBJ1-4; TRBD1 matches 9 bases. Germline CDR1 MDHEN, CDR2 SYDVKM. The CDR3 is made up of 16 amino acids. After removal of 7 bases from V and 4 bases from J, the junction contained 10 bases not matched to a gene. The CDR3 region is CASNTGTGIGNEKLFF. The CDR3 DNA is TGTGCCAGCAACACCGGGACAGGGATCGGTAATGAAAAACTGTTTTTT.

The rearrangement uses TRBV13 and TRBJ2-7, with TRBD1 as a possible D gene (5 bases). Per germline, CDR1 PRHDT and CDR2 FYEKMQ (reference sequence). This CDR3 is built from 15 residues. Trimming removed 5 bases from V and 3 bases from J, with 17 bases in between. The CDR3 region is CASSPLGQGFYEQYF. The CDR3 region has the DNA TGTGCCAGCAGCCCCCTGGGGCAGGGTTTCTACGAGCAGTACTTC.

The chain uses TRBV7-9 and TRBJ2-5, with 14 nucleotides matching TRBD2. CDR3 length equals 16 residues. Trimming removed 4 bases from V and 4 bases from J; junction bases left unmatched: 5. The germline V gene encodes CDR1 SEHNR and CDR2 FQNEAQ (reference sequence). CDR3 residues: CASSSLTSGRGETQYF. CDR3 nucleotide sequence: TGTGCCAGCAGCTCGTTGACTAGCGGGAGGGGAGAGACCCAGTACTTC.

The CDR3 loop is CASSFGQKTGELFF. The CDR3 DNA is TGTGCCAGCAGCTTTGGCCAGAAAACCGGGGAGCTGTTTTTT. The V gene is TRBV5-6, the J gene TRBJ2-2; D uncertain. Germline CDR1 reads SGHDT; CDR2 reads YYEEEE. V was clipped by 2 bases and J by 5 bases, with 10 bases between them. The CDR3 has 14 residues.

The V and J genes are TRBV30 and TRBJ2-3, with a possible D match to TRBD2 (5 bases). CDR3 size: 16 residues. CDR1 GTSNPN and CDR2 SVGIG come from the germline V gene (reference sequence). Trimming left V 2 bases short and J 2 bases short, with 17 bases between. For the CDR3, the DNA is TGTGCCTGGAGTCCGGTGGGCGGGTGGGACACAGATACGCAGTATTTT. It codes for CAWSPVGGWDTDTQYF.

The V gene is TRBV18, the J gene TRBJ2-1; 14 bases are a match to TRBD2. Losses at the gene ends were 2 bases for V and 5 bases for J; bases not matched to a gene: 5. Germline values: CDR1 KGHSH, CDR2 LQKENI. This CDR3 has 17 amino acids. DNA of the CDR3: TGTGCCAGCTCACCAGAGGGACTAGCGGGAGTCCACAATGAGCAGTTCTTC. Translation: CASSPEGLAGVHNEQFF.

This clone has a single count. The chain couples TRBV25-1 to TRBJ1-4; no definite D call. The V gene's germline CDR1 is MGHDK and CDR2 SYGVNS. This CDR3 contains 16 residues. V lost 4 bases and J lost 4, with 16 bases in between. CDR3 in amino acids: CASSGEGGALNEKLFF. CDR3 DNA sequence: TGTGCCAGCAGTGGCGAGGGAGGAGCCCTTAATGAAAAACTGTTTTTT.